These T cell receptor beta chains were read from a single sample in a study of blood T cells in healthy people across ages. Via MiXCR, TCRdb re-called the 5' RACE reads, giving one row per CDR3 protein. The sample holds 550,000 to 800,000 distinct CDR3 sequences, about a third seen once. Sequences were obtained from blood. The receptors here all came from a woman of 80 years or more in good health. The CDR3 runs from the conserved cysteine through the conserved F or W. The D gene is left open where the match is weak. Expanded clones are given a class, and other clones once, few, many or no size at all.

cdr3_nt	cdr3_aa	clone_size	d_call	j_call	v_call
TGCAGTGCCTCCGGGACAGGGGGCACTGAAGCTTTCTTT	CSASGTGGTEAFF	many	TRBD1	TRBJ1-1	TRBV20-1
TGTGCCAGCAGTGAATGGCCTAGCGGGGGCTCTAGCACAGATACGCAGTATTTT	CASSEWPSGGSSTDTQYF	many	TRBD2	TRBJ2-3	TRBV6-1
TGCAGCGTTGAGGGCCTAAACGGGACAGGAGTACGCGAGCAGTACTTC	CSVEGLNGTGVREQYF	NA	TRBD1	TRBJ2-7	TRBV29-1
TGTGCCAGCACCAACAAAGGGGTTAACTATGGCTACACCTTC	CASTNKGVNYGYTF	many	NA	TRBJ1-2	TRBV2
TGTGCCAGCAGCTTAGACGGCGGGAGGCGGGGGGCCGGGGAGCTGTTTTTT	CASSLDGGRRGAGELFF	NA	TRBD2	TRBJ2-2	TRBV7-6
TGTGCCACCAGCATTGAGGACAGGGATACCTACGAGCAGTACTTC	CATSIEDRDTYEQYF	many	TRBD1	TRBJ2-7	TRBV15
TGCAGTGCTCGATCCCCGGGTCAATGGGGCAATCAGCCCCAGCATTTT	CSARSPGQWGNQPQHF	many	NA	TRBJ1-5	TRBV20-1
TGTGCCAGCAGTCTCGTCCCGGGACAGGGAGCCGATACCGGGTATGGCTACACCTTC	CASSLVPGQGADTGYGYTF	NA	TRBD1	TRBJ1-2	TRBV6-2/TRBV6-3
TGTGCCACCAGCCGACAGGGCTATGGGGAGAGTGAAAAACTGTTTTTT	CATSRQGYGESEKLFF	NA	TRBD1	TRBJ1-4	TRBV15
TGTGGAAGTGACCGGGACAAAAACATTCAGTACTTC	CGSDRDKNIQYF	NA	NA	TRBJ2-4	TRBV7-7
TGTGCCAGCAGTTTAAGGGGGGGGAAAGATACGGAGTATTTT	CASSLRGGKDTEYF	NA	NA	TRBJ2-3	TRBV12-3/TRBV12-4
TGTGCCTGGAGTTATTTTAGGACTGAAGCTTTCTTT	CAWSYFRTEAFF	NA	NA	TRBJ1-1	TRBV30
TGTGCCTGGAGTGTACCCCCGACAAGGCCCGATGGCTACACCTTC	CAWSVPPTRPDGYTF	NA	NA	TRBJ1-2	TRBV30
TGTGCCAGCAGCCTCAGGGGTGGCACCTACGGGCAGTACTTC	CASSLRGGTYGQYF	once	NA	TRBJ2-5	TRBV7-8
TGTGCCAGCAGCCAATCCCTTCGGGAGTTTCCTAAGTACTTC	CASSQSLREFPKYF	many	NA	TRBJ2-7	TRBV4-2
TGTGCCAGCAGCGTAGATGAGGGAACTAATGAAAAACTGTTTTTT	CASSVDEGTNEKLFF	NA	NA	TRBJ1-4	TRBV9
TGTGCCAGCTCACGGACAGCGGGGGGCTACACCTTC	CASSRTAGGYTF	NA	NA	TRBJ1-2	TRBV18
TGCAGTGCGGCAACTAATGAAAAACTGTTTTTT	CSAATNEKLFF	many	NA	TRBJ1-4	TRBV20-1
TGTGCCAGCAGTCAGACAGCCACCGGGGAGCTGTTTTTT	CASSQTATGELFF	NA	NA	TRBJ2-2	TRBV12-3/TRBV12-4
TGCGCCAGCAGCCAAGAGGCAGCGGGGGGGCTCCAGTTCTTC	CASSQEAAGGLQFF	many	TRBD2	TRBJ2-1	TRBV4-3
TGTGCCAGCAGCCCAGCGGGGGGGCGGGGGAATGAGCAGTTCTTC	CASSPAGGRGNEQFF	NA	TRBD2	TRBJ2-1	TRBV7-2
TGCAGTGCTAGAGATCCGCGGGGGGGCATAGAGACCCAGTACTTC	CSARDPRGGIETQYF	NA	TRBD2	TRBJ2-5	TRBV20-1
TGCAGTGCTAGATTCCCAGACGTGAACACTGAAGCTTTCTTT	CSARFPDVNTEAFF	few	NA	TRBJ1-1	TRBV20-1
TGTGCCAGCAGTAACAGACAGACCGGGGAGCTGTTTTTT	CASSNRQTGELFF	few	NA	TRBJ2-2	TRBV2
TGTGCCAGTAGTAAGGTACTAGCGGGGCAAGGGACCCAGTACTTC	CASSKVLAGQGTQYF	few	TRBD2	TRBJ2-5	TRBV19
TGTGCCAGCAGCTTGCCGTCAGGACCCTACGAGCAGTACTTC	CASSLPSGPYEQYF	NA	NA	TRBJ2-7	TRBV7-3
TGTGCCAGCAGCCCCCGGCGCGGGAGGGCAGATACGCAGTATTTT	CASSPRRGRADTQYF	NA	TRBD2	TRBJ2-3	TRBV5-6
TGTGCCAGCATCCCGGGGAGCAGGGGCAATCAGCCCCAGCATTTT	CASIPGSRGNQPQHF	NA	NA	TRBJ1-5	TRBV28
TGTGTCAGCAGTCCCACCTTGGGGGGTCGGGGACAAGAGACCCAGTACTTC	CVSSPTLGGRGQETQYF	few	NA	TRBJ2-5	TRBV27
TGCGCCAGCAGCTTGGTTCTAGCGGGGGCAGATACGCAGTATTTT	CASSLVLAGADTQYF	many	TRBD2	TRBJ2-3	TRBV5-1
TGCAGTGCTAGAGATCCGGCATTGGCGGGCGAGCAGTACTTC	CSARDPALAGEQYF	many	NA	TRBJ2-7	TRBV20-1
TGCAGTGCTAGAGATCTCTGGCGGGGGGTTACAGATACGCAGTATTTT	CSARDLWRGVTDTQYF	many	TRBD2	TRBJ2-3	TRBV20-1
TGTGCCAGCAGTGAAGATAGGGACCCACAAGATACGCAGTATTTT	CASSEDRDPQDTQYF	many	NA	TRBJ2-3	TRBV25-1
TGTGCCAGCAGCCAAGTACCCGGGACTAATGAAAAACTGTTTTTT	CASSQVPGTNEKLFF	NA	NA	TRBJ1-4	TRBV14
TGCGCCAGCAGCAATAGCGGGGGGGCCGTCCTAAGCTCCTACAATGAGCAGTTCTTC	CASSNSGGAVLSSYNEQFF	many	TRBD2	TRBJ2-1	TRBV5-1
TGTGCCAGCAGCTACTTAACCACCGGGGAGCTGTTTTTT	CASSYLTTGELFF	NA	NA	TRBJ2-2	TRBV5-5
TGTGCCAGCAGCTTAGGACAGGGGGTCTTCTACAATGAGCAGTTCTTC	CASSLGQGVFYNEQFF	many	TRBD1	TRBJ2-1	TRBV11-2
TGTGCCAGCAGCCCCGCCGGGGCAGCAGGGAACGAAAAACTGTTTTTT	CASSPAGAAGNEKLFF	many	NA	TRBJ1-4	TRBV7-2
TGTGCCAGCAGTTATACGGGATCGAGCTCCTACGAGCAGTACTTC	CASSYTGSSSYEQYF	NA	NA	TRBJ2-7	TRBV10-3
TGCAGTGCTGGAGCTAGCGGGAGGTATGAGCAGTTCTTC	CSAGASGRYEQFF	NA	TRBD2	TRBJ2-1	TRBV20-1
TGTGCCACCAGCAGAGATTTGGGGATTAATGAAAAACTGTTTTTT	CATSRDLGINEKLFF	NA	NA	TRBJ1-4	TRBV15
TGTGCCAGCAGCTTGTACCTAGCGGGGGACCACAATGAGCAGTTCTTC	CASSLYLAGDHNEQFF	many	TRBD2	TRBJ2-1	TRBV7-2
TGCAGTGCTAGGACAGGGTTCGGGACTGAAGCTTTCTTT	CSARTGFGTEAFF	few	TRBD1	TRBJ1-1	TRBV20-1
TGCAGCGTTTCTACCGGGACCCAACCTCGGGCTGAAGCTTTCTTT	CSVSTGTQPRAEAFF	NA	NA	TRBJ1-1	TRBV29-1
TGCGCCAGCAGCCAAGTAGCCCCAACTAATGAAAAACTGTTTTTT	CASSQVAPTNEKLFF	NA	NA	TRBJ1-4	TRBV4-1
TGTGCCAGCAGTCAATCAGAGGGGGGATGGGAGACCCAGTACTTC	CASSQSEGGWETQYF	many	NA	TRBJ2-5	TRBV6-1
TGTGCCAGCAGCAACACCCGGACAGGGTGGTATGGCTACACCTTC	CASSNTRTGWYGYTF	once	TRBD1	TRBJ1-2	TRBV6-5
TGTGCCAGCAGTCCGGGACAGGGTATCTATGGCTACACCTTC	CASSPGQGIYGYTF	many	TRBD1	TRBJ1-2	TRBV12-3/TRBV12-4
TGTGCCAGCAGCTTGGGACAGACGAATGAAAAACTGTTTTTT	CASSLGQTNEKLFF	NA	NA	TRBJ1-4	TRBV5-5
TGCGCCAGCAGCCCCCAGGGGGGAGTGAATGAAAAACTGTTTTTT	CASSPQGGVNEKLFF	NA	TRBD1	TRBJ1-4	TRBV4-1
TGCGCCAGCAGCTTGGAAGGAAATGAAGGCTACACCTTC	CASSLEGNEGYTF	many	NA	TRBJ1-2	TRBV5-1
TGCGCCAGCAGCTGGTCGGGGGAACAAGAGACCCAGTACTTC	CASSWSGEQETQYF	few	NA	TRBJ2-5	TRBV5-1
TGTGCCAGCAGTGAAAGTCGGGTGGGCAATCAGCCCCAGCATTTT	CASSESRVGNQPQHF	few	NA	TRBJ1-5	TRBV6-1
TGTGCCAGCAGCCCGAGTAAGGGGGGATATGGCTACACCTTC	CASSPSKGGYGYTF	many	NA	TRBJ1-2	TRBV7-9
TGTGCCAGCAGCCAAGAAGAAGCCCAAGAGACCCAGTACTTC	CASSQEEAQETQYF	NA	NA	TRBJ2-5	TRBV4-2
TGTGCCAGCAGCCAGGGACTAGCGGGGGGGCCTGAGCAGTACTTC	CASSQGLAGGPEQYF	NA	TRBD2	TRBJ2-5	TRBV7-2
TGTGCCTGGAGTGTGCCCGGCCGGGGCTCTGGGGCCAACGTCCTGACTTTC	CAWSVPGRGSGANVLTF	many	NA	TRBJ2-6	TRBV30